This T cell receptor beta chain is from a study of regulatory T cells in long-lasting Graves disease. This clonotype was counted between two and nine times. Antigen unknown. Through Arm-PCR of CDR3 regions and iRepertoire HTBI primers, TCR beta libraries were built. Via MiXCR, TCRdb re-called the multiplex PCR reads, giving one row per CDR3 protein. The sample contains fewer than 550,000 distinct CDR3 sequences, roughly a fifth of which appear only once. This CDR3 comprises 13 residues. The V gene lost 8 bases and the J gene lost 14 bases, with 22 bases spanning the gap. Time point given: persistent/refractory GD, antithyroid drugs over 5 years with positive TRAb. PBMC-extracted RNA yielded the TCR library. In Xi'an, China, an endocrinology department was the source of patients. As collected, the peripheral blood samples measured around 9 milliliters each and went into EDTA tubes. Notes on the study in general: Persistent patients shared more public clonotypes (approximately 2,700) than newly diagnosed patients (about 1,000). Blood alone, not thyroid tissue, was studied.

Sequencing was performed on peripheral blood mononuclear cells (PBMCs), taken when the disease was refractory, from a patient treated with antithyroid drugs. This clonotype was obtained from a female donor with Graves disease. The chain joins TRBV12-3 or TRBV12-4 to TRBJ2-1; tentatively, D is TRBD2 (5 bases). DNA for the CDR3: TGTGCCAGCGCCTACCCCGAGGGTGAGAATGAGTTCTTC. Translation gives CASAYPEGENEFF.